A single sample is the source of the 28 T cell receptor beta chains below, sequenced in a study of shared T cell receptors in the human thymus. Sequenced by immunoSEQ multiplex PCR; TCRdb stores in-frame clones only, minus some. The sample lists about 500,000 clones; about 80% were seen once. These data were also filed under a second study, of human thymus T cells.

Sequencing was performed on thymocytes. These receptors all come from a boy younger than two with a congenital heart defect.

CDR3 in DNA: TGTGCCAGCAGCCTACCGGGACAGGTCCGATACGAGCAGTACTTC. Its protein is CASSLPGQVRYEQYF. This chain links TRBV5-5 with TRBJ2-7; TRBD1 agrees at 8 bases. V gave up 4 bases and J gave up 4 bases; unmatched junction bases: 10. The CDR3 consists of 15 residues. Germline V gene data show CDR1 as SGHKS and CDR2 as YYEKEE (reference sequence).

This sequence joins TRBV11-2 and TRBJ2-1; 9 bases match TRBD1. The germline gives CDR1 SGHAT, CDR2 FQNNGV. This CDR3 comprises 18 residues. V dropped 0 bases and J dropped 2; count of bases not matched to a gene: 8. The chain's CDR3 is CASSLDGVGQGTYNEQFF. DNA of the CDR3: TGTGCCAGCAGCTTAGATGGGGTGGGACAGGGAACCTACAATGAGCAGTTCTTC.

This rearrangement joins TRBV5-4 to TRBJ2-3, with unresolved D. This CDR3 comprises 17 residues. V gave up 0 bases and J gave up 0 bases, with 14 bases separating them. Germline V gene data show CDR1 as SGHNT and CDR2 as YYREEE (reference sequence). The CDR3 reads CASSLAVAEPSTDTQYF. The CDR3 DNA reads as TGTGCCAGCAGCTTGGCCGTTGCGGAACCTAGCACAGATACGCAGTATTTT.

CDR3 residues: CASSYLVAGGPYEQYF. The DNA of the CDR3 is TGTGCCAGCAGTTATCTCGTAGCGGGTGGACCCTACGAGCAGTACTTC. The rearrangement joins TRBV6-5 to TRBJ2-7; 7 bases are a match to TRBD2. Germline CDR1 reads MNHEY; CDR2 reads SVGAGI. The CDR3 loop spans 16 amino acids. The ends lost 3 bases at V and 2 bases at J; junction bases unmatched: 10.

V gene TRBV15 combines with J gene TRBJ2-1; 7 bases are shared with TRBD2. CDR3 length: 16 amino acids. The germline V gene has CDR1 LNHNV and CDR2 YYDKDF (reference sequence). V shed 6 bases, J shed 1 base, and the junction held 9 bases outside the gene matches. CDR3 loop: CATSSAGVRSYNEQFF. For the CDR3, the DNA is TGTGCCACCAGTAGTGCGGGAGTTCGGTCCTACAATGAGCAGTTCTTC.

This sequence joins TRBV14 and TRBJ1-1; 7 positions agree with TRBD1. The CDR3 is 15 residues long. V gave up 4 bases and J gave up 4 bases; unmatched junction bases: 9. Germline CDR1 SGHDN, CDR2 FVKESK. In DNA form, the CDR3 reads TGTGCCAGCAGCCCATCCGACAGGGTAGTCACTGAAGCTTTCTTT. This codes for CASSPSDRVVTEAFF.

The rearrangement uses TRBV9 and TRBJ1-5, with 9 nucleotides matching TRBD1. This CDR3 has 17 amino acids. Trimming at V came to 4 bases and at J to 0 bases, leaving 8 bases not matched to a gene. Germline V gene lookup returns CDR1 SGDLS and CDR2 YYNGEE. DNA for the CDR3: TGTGCCAGCAGCCCGGGACAGGGACTGTTTAGCAATCAGCCCCAGCATTTT. Its protein product is CASSPGQGLFSNQPQHF.

This chain uses TRBV6-5 with TRBJ1-5; D is unclear. The CDR3 is 15 amino acids. Trimming cost V 7 bases and J 0 bases, with 13 bases left between them. Germline-derived CDR1 and CDR2 are MNHEY and SVGAGI. The CDR3 nucleotides read TGTGCCAGCATTGCGACACCGTATAGCAATCAGCCCCAGCATTTT. It encodes CASIATPYSNQPQHF.

This clone occurred once. CDR3 sequence (DNA): TGTGCCAGCAGCTTCTCGCGGGGTAGCTCCTACAATGAGCAGTTCTTC. Its translation is CASSFSRGSSYNEQFF. The rearrangement links TRBV5-4 to TRBJ2-1, with D tentatively TRBD2 (6 bases). V gave up 2 bases and J gave up 0 bases, with 12 bases separating them. The germline gives CDR1 SGHNT, CDR2 YYREEE (reference sequence). This CDR3 is built from 16 residues.

This clone was recorded a few times. The rearrangement uses TRBV29-1 and TRBJ2-1, with D tentatively TRBD1 (5 bases). CDR3 size: 11 residues. Germline V lookup: CDR1 SQVTM, CDR2 ANQGSEA. Trimming stripped 6 bases from V and 9 bases from J, with 12 bases between. This CDR3 reads CSVGSGPEQFF. CDR3 DNA sequence: TGCAGCGTGGGGTCAGGGCCTGAGCAGTTCTTC.

This clone was observed a few times. The chain employs TRBV4-1 and TRBJ2-5; 9 bases are a match to TRBD2. V lost 0 bases and J lost 13; bases outside the gene matches: 9. This CDR3 region has 14 residues. Germline assignment: CDR1 MGHRA and CDR2 YSYEKL. CDR3 amino acids: CASSQDLGGRAPYF. The CDR3 DNA is TGCGCCAGCAGCCAAGATCTCGGCGGGAGGGCCCCGTACTTC.

The chain links TRBV30 to TRBJ2-7; perhaps TRBD1 as D (5 bases). In germline, CDR1 is GTSNPN, CDR2 SVGIG (reference sequence). V was trimmed by 0 bases and J by 3 bases, leaving 12 bases between them. The CDR3 covers 14 residues. CDR3 nucleotides: TGTGCCTGGAGTGTGGGGCAGGTAATCTACGAGCAGTACTTC. Encoded protein: CAWSVGQVIYEQYF.

V and J are TRBV9 and TRBJ2-4, with 7 bases aligning to TRBD2. In germline, CDR1 is SGDLS, CDR2 YYNGEE. This CDR3 contains 15 residues. Trimming at V came to 0 bases and at J to 1 base, leaving 1 base not matched to a gene. In DNA, the CDR3 is TGTGCCAGCAGCGTAGGGGGAGGGGCCAAAAACATTCAGTACTTC. It yields the protein CASSVGGGAKNIQYF.

This rearrangement joins TRBV30 to TRBJ2-7; TRBD2 might be the D (5 bases). Germline V gene sequence: CDR1 GTSNPN, CDR2 SVGIG (reference sequence). This CDR3 has 15 residues. The ends were cut back, 1 base at V and 1 base at J, with 14 bases in the middle. The CDR3 DNA sequence: TGTGCCTGGAGTGGTCCTAGCCGCGATTCCTACGAGCAGTACTTC. Amino acid sequence: CAWSGPSRDSYEQYF.

This clone was detected only a few times. The rearrangement uses TRBV4-1 and TRBJ2-7; the D gene is possibly TRBD2 (5 bases). This CDR3 region has 12 residues. The V and J ends lost 4 bases and 5 bases respectively, with 9 bases between them. Germline CDR1 MGHRA, CDR2 YSYEKL. The CDR3 spells CASSRDGNEQYF. CDR3 in DNA: TGCGCCAGCAGCCGAGACGGGAACGAGCAGTACTTC.

V and J are TRBV28 and TRBJ1-5; possibly TRBD1 for D (5 bases). Trimming took 7 bases from V and 2 from J, leaving 21 bases between them. The germline V gene has CDR1 MDHEN and CDR2 SYDVKM. The CDR3 covers 17 residues. The DNA for the CDR3 is TGTGCCAGCATTCTTCAGGGCTCTAAAAGTGGCAATCAGCCCCAGCATTTT. It is translated as CASILQGSKSGNQPQHF.

The CDR3, as DNA: TGTGCCAGCGAGGACAGGGGGCGCAGGGAGCAGTACTTC. Amino acid sequence: CASEDRGRREQYF. The rearrangement links TRBV27 to TRBJ2-7, with TRBD1 matching 11 bases. Germline CDR1 MNHEY, CDR2 SMNVEV (reference sequence). With 8 bases clipped from V and 7 bases from J, the junction kept 7 bases outside the gene matches. The CDR3 covers 13 residues.

The rearrangement uses TRBV27 and TRBJ2-2; a weak D match, TRBD2 (5 bases). Germline loops: CDR1 MNHEY, CDR2 SMNVEV (reference sequence). CDR3 size: 13 residues. The ends were cut back, 2 bases at V and 5 bases at J, with 6 bases in the middle. The CDR3 sequence is CASSLGGTGELFF. CDR3 DNA sequence: TGTGCCAGCAGTTTAGGCGGGACCGGGGAGCTGTTTTTT.

The V call is TRBV27, the J call TRBJ2-1; 9 bases fit TRBD2. Looked up from germline, CDR1 is MNHEY and CDR2 is SMNVEV (reference sequence). This CDR3 comprises 17 residues. With 5 bases clipped from V and 4 bases from J, the junction kept 12 bases outside the gene matches. The CDR3 sequence is CASSGKSSGRTYNEQFF. Here the CDR3 DNA reads TGTGCCAGCAGTGGGAAGTCAAGCGGGAGGACATACAATGAGCAGTTCTTC.

The rearrangement joins TRBV7-2 to TRBJ2-3; TRBD2 agrees at 7 bases. Germline values: CDR1 SGHTA, CDR2 FQGNSA. V was pared by 5 bases and J by 1 base, with 9 bases of the junction left unmatched. The CDR3 runs 16 residues. CDR3 bases: TGTGCCAGCAGCCCCCCACAACGGGAGGGCACAGATACGCAGTATTTT. This encodes CASSPPQREGTDTQYF.

The CDR3 bases are TGCGCCAGCAGCCCGCCCCGGGGGGCAGGGGCCAAAAACATTCAGTACTTC. It yields the protein CASSPPRGAGAKNIQYF. The chain has TRBV4-3 and TRBJ2-4, with D maybe TRBD2 (7 bases). Germline-derived CDR1 and CDR2 are LGHNA and YSLEER. The CDR3 is 17 residues long. Trimming removed 4 bases at V and 1 base at J, with 17 bases between.

On this clone: A read error may account for a junction end that differs from germline. The genes are TRBV5-1 and TRBJ2-7; 7 bases are a match to TRBD2. CDR1 is SGHRS, CDR2 YFSETQ, per germline. The CDR3 length is 12 residues. This CDR3 reads CASIASGGSMHF. The DNA for the CDR3 is TGCGCCAGCATCGCCTCGGGCGGGAGTATGCACTTC.

The gene calls are TRBV7-8 and TRBJ1-3, with D tentatively TRBD1 (6 bases). The CDR3 covers 17 residues. The V gene lost 0 bases and the J gene lost 0 bases, with 12 bases spanning the gap. Germline loops: CDR1 SGHVS, CDR2 FQNEAQ. In DNA, the CDR3 is TGTGCCAGCAGCTTAGCACGGGACACCTACTCTGGAAACACCATATATTTT. Protein sequence: CASSLARDTYSGNTIYF.

The chain's CDR3 is CASSLGGTPEGEETQYF. CDR3 DNA sequence: TGTGCCAGCAGTTTGGGGGGGACACCCGAGGGAGAGGAGACCCAGTACTTC. The chain carries TRBV28 and TRBJ2-5, with D possibly matching TRBD2 (7 bases). Trimming took off 3 bases at V and 5 bases at J, with 22 bases between the two ends. Germline V gives CDR1 MDHEN, CDR2 SYDVKM. The CDR3 is 17 amino acids.

This clone turned up a few times. The genes are TRBV4-1 and TRBJ2-1; the match to TRBD2 covers 7 bases. The V gene's germline CDR1 is MGHRA and CDR2 YSYEKL. V lost 3 bases and J lost 2; bases outside the gene matches: 7. This CDR3 comprises 16 residues. The CDR3 sequence: CASSQGRGKPYNEQFF. CDR3 nucleotide sequence: TGCGCCAGCAGCCAGGGGCGGGGGAAGCCCTACAATGAGCAGTTCTTC.

V is TRBV28 and J is TRBJ1-2, with D possibly TRBD1 on 6 matching bases. Trimming cost V 6 bases and J 5 bases, with 13 bases left between them. This CDR3 has 13 amino acids. Germline lookup yields CDR1 MDHEN and CDR2 SYDVKM. CDR3 coding DNA: TGTGCCAGCAGCCCGCGGACAGTTTATGGCTACACCTTC. Its protein is CASSPRTVYGYTF.

J is TRBJ2-3 and V is TRBV7-3; TRBD2 matches 8 bases. Germline lookup yields CDR1 SGHTA and CDR2 FQGTGA. The J segment lost 4 bases and the V segment lost 5 bases, leaving 5 bases of the junction unmatched. The CDR3 runs 14 residues. The chain's CDR3 is CASSTGLAADTQYF. The DNA of the CDR3 is TGTGCCAGCAGCACCGGACTAGCAGCAGATACGCAGTATTTT. Complete variable domain (other parts from reference TRBV7-3 and TRBJ2-3): GAGVSQTPSNKVTEKGKYVELRCDPISGHTALYWYRQSLGQGPEFLIYFQGTGAADDSGLPNDRFFAVRPEGSVSTLKIQRTERGDSAVYLCASSTGLAADTQYFGPGTRLTVL.

The chain carries TRBV9 and TRBJ2-1, with a weak D call TRBD1 (5 bases). The CDR3 consists of 16 residues. The V gene lost 0 bases and the J gene lost 5 bases, with 15 bases spanning the gap. Germline-derived CDR1 and CDR2 are SGDLS and YYNGEE. The DNA for the CDR3 is TGTGCCAGCAGCGTAGCTCCGTCATGGGGCCACAATGAGCAGTTCTTC. As protein: CASSVAPSWGHNEQFF.